Listed below are T cell receptor beta chains from one sample, sequenced in a study of T cell repertoires in cytomegalovirus infection. TCRdb reanalysed the reads using MiXCR and keeps one entry per CDR3 protein. Altogether around 530,000 distinct CDR3 sequences are present, approximately 25% being singletons, with the ten largest covering under 15%. Source material: PBMCs. These receptors all come from a human donor in good health (CMV status not recorded). Some clones in this sample may be carry-over from other donors' samples. CDR3s include the opening cysteine and the closing phenylalanine or tryptophan. A D gene is named only where the DNA matches it firmly. Clone size is stated in some rows and not others, as once, few, many or a class when expanded.

once TRBJ2-1 TRBV14 - CASSQDLWVNEQFF TGTGCCAGCAGCCAAGATCTTTGGGTCAATGAGCAGTTCTTC
many TRBJ2-1 TRBV7-8 TRBD2 CASSLGLALNEQFF TGTGCCAGCAGCTTAGGACTAGCCCTCAATGAGCAGTTCTTC
few TRBJ1-2 TRBV5-6 - CASSQTGVRDYGYTF TGTGCCAGCAGCCAGACCGGGGTCAGGGACTATGGCTACACCTTC
few TRBJ2-5 TRBV18 - CASSPPSGWDETQYF TGTGCCAGCTCACCACCGTCGGGGTGGGATGAGACCCAGTACTTC
- TRBJ1-2 TRBV24-1 TRBD1 CATSDRLTGYGYTF TGTGCCACCAGTGATCGGTTGACAGGGTACGGCTACACCTTC
- TRBJ1-1 TRBV6-1 - CASVGFPNTEAFF TGTGCCAGCGTAGGGTTCCCGAACACTGAAGCTTTCTTT
many TRBJ2-1 TRBV7-8 - CASTNRRGVGVVNEQFF TGTGCCAGCACCAATAGACGGGGTGTAGGGGTGGTCAATGAGCAGTTCTTC
many TRBJ1-5 TRBV7-2 TRBD1 CASSSVQGLQPQHF TGTGCCAGCAGCTCTGTACAGGGGCTACAGCCCCAGCATTTT
- TRBJ2-5 TRBV12-3/TRBV12-4 - CASSLGTMETQYF TGTGCCAGCAGTTTAGGAACCATGGAGACCCAGTACTTC
few TRBJ2-7 TRBV6-6 TRBD2 CASTRTSGPYEQYF TGTGCCAGCACACGGACTAGCGGCCCCTACGAGCAGTACTTC
many TRBJ2-5 TRBV12-3/TRBV12-4 TRBD2 CASSASGRAQETQYF TGTGCCAGCAGTGCAAGCGGGAGGGCCCAAGAGACCCAGTACTTC
- TRBJ1-2 TRBV28 - CASIRGRGYGYTF TGTGCCAGCATAAGGGGAAGGGGCTATGGCTACACCTTC